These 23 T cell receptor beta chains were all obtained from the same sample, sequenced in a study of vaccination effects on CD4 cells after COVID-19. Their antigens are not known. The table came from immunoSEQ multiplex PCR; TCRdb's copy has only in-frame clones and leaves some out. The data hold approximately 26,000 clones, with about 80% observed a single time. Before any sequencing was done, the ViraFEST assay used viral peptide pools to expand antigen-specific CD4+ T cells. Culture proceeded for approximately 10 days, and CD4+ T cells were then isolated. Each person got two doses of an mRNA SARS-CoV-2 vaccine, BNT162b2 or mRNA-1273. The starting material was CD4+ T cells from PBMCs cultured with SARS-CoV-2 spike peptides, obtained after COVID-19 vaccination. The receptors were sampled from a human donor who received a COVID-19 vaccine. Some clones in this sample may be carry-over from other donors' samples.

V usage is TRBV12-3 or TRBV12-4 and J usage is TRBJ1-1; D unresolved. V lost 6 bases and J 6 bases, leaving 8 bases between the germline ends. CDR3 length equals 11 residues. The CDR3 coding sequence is TGTGCCAGCAGCCTCGGCGCTGAAGCTTTCTTT. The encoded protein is CASSLGAEAFF.

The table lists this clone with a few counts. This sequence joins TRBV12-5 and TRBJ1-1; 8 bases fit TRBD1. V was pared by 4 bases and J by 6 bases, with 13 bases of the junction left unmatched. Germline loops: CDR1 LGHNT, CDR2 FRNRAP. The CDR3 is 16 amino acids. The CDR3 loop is CASGSRPGGTLSEAFF. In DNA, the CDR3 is TGTGCTAGTGGTTCTCGCCCAGGGGGCACGCTCTCTGAAGCTTTCTTT.

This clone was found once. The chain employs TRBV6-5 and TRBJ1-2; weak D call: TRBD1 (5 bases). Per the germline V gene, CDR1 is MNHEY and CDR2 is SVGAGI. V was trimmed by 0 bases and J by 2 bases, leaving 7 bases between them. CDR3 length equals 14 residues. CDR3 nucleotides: TGTGCCAGCAGTTACTCGGCAGGGAACTATGGCTACACCTTC. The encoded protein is CASSYSAGNYGYTF.

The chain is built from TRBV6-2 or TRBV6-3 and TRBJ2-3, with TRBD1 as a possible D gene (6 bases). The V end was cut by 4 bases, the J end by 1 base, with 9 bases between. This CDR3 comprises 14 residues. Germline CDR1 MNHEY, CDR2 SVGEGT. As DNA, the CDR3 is TGTGCCAGCAGTTTTGAGGGGGGCACAGATACGCAGTATTTT. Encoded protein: CASSFEGGTDTQYF.

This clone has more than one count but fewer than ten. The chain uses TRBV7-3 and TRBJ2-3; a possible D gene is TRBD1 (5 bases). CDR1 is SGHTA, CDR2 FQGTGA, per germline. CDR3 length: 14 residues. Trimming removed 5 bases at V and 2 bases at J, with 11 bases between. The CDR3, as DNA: TGTGCCAGCAGCATGGGGCGGAACACAGATACGCAGTATTTT. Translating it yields CASSMGRNTDTQYF. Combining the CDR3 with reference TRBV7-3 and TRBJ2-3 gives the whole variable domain GAGVSQTPSNKVTEKGKYVELRCDPISGHTALYWYRQSLGQGPEFLIYFQGTGAADDSGLPNDRFFAVRPEGSVSTLKIQRTERGDSAVYLCASSMGRNTDTQYFGPGTRLTVL.

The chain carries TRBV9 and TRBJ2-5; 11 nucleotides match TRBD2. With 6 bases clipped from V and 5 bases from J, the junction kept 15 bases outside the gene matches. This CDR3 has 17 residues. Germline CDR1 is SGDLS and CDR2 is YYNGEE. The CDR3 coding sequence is TGTGCCAGCACACTGGGGGGCACTAGCGGGGGAGGTGAGACCCAGTACTTC. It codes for CASTLGGTSGGGETQYF.

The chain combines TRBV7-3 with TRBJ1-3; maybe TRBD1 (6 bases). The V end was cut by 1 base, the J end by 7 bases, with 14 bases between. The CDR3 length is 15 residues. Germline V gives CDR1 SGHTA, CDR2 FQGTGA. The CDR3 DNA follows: TGTGCCAGCAGCTTAAACGCAGGGGTCGGCAACACCATATATTTT. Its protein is CASSLNAGVGNTIYF. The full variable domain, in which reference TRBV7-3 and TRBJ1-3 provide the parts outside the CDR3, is GAGVSQTPSNKVTEKGKYVELRCDPISGHTALYWYRQSLGQGPEFLIYFQGTGAADDSGLPNDRFFAVRPEGSVSTLKIQRTERGDSAVYLCASSLNAGVGNTIYFGEGSWLTVV.

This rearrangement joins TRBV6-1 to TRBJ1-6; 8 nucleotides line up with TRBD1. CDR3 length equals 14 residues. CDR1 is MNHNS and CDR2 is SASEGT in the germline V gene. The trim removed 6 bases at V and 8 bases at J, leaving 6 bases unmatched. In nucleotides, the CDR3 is TGTGCCAGCAGAGTACAGGGGGAGTATTCACCCCTCCACTTT. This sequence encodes CASRVQGEYSPLHF.

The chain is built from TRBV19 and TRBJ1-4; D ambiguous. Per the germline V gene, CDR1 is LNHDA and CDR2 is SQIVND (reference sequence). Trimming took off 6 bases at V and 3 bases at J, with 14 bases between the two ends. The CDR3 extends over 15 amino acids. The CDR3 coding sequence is TGTGCCAGTAGGCGATCTATCGGGGCTAATGAAAAACTGTTTTTT. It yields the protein CASRRSIGANEKLFF.

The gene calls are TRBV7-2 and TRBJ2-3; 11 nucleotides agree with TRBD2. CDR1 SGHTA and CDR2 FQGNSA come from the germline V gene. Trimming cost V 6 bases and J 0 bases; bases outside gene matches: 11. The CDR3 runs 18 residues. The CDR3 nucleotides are TGTGCCAGCAGTTCAACTAGCGGGGGAGCTTACAGCACAGATACGCAGTATTTT. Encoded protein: CASSSTSGGAYSTDTQYF.

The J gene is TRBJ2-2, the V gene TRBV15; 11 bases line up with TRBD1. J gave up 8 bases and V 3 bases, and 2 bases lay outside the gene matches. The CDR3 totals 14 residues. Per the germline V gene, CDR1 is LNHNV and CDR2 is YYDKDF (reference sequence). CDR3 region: CATSRDRGLGELFF. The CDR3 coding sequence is TGTGCCACCAGCAGGGACAGGGGGCTAGGGGAGCTGTTTTTT. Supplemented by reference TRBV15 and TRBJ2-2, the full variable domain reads DAMVIQNPRYQVTQFGKPVTLSCSQTLNHNVMYWYQQKSSQAPKLLFHYYDKDFNNEADTPDNFQSRRPNTSFCFLDIRSPGLGDTAMYLCATSRDRGLGELFFGEGSRLTVL.

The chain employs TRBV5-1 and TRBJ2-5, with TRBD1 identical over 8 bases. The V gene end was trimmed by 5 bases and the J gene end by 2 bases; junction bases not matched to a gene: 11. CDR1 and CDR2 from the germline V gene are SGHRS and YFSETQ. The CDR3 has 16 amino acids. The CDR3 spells CASSLGGQAKQETQYF. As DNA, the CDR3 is TGCGCCAGCAGTTTAGGGGGACAGGCTAAACAAGAGACCCAGTACTTC.

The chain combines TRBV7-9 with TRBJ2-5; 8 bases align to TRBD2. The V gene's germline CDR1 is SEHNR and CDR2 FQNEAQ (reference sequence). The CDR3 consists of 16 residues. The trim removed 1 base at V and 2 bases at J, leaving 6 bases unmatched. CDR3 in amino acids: CASSLGLAGQQETQYF. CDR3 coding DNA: TGTGCCAGCAGCTTAGGTTTAGCGGGGCAGCAAGAGACCCAGTACTTC.

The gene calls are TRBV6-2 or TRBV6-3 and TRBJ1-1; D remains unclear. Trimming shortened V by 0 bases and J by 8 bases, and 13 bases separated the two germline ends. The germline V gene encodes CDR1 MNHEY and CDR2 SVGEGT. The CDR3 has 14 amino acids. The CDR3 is CASSYSMVGREAFF. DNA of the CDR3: TGTGCCAGCAGTTACTCTATGGTCGGGCGCGAAGCTTTCTTT.

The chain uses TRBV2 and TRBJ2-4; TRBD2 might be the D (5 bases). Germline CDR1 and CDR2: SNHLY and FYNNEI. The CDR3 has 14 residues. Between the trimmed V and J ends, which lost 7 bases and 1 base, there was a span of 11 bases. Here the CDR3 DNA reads TGTGCCAGCACGACGTCGGGGGCCAAAAACATTCAGTACTTC. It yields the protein CASTTSGAKNIQYF. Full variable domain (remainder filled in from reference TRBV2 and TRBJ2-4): EPEVTQTPSHQVTQMGQEVILRCVPISNHLYFYWYRQILGQKVEFLVSFYNNEISEKSEIFDDQFSVERPDGSNFTLKIRSTKLEDSAMYFCASTTSGAKNIQYFGAGTRLSVL.

The CDR3 here is CASSDLGMNTEAFF. For the CDR3, the DNA is TGTGCCAGCAGTGATCTCGGAATGAACACTGAAGCTTTCTTT. The chain combines TRBV2 with TRBJ1-1; no clear D gene. The V gene's germline CDR1 is SNHLY and CDR2 FYNNEI. The germline V and J ends were trimmed by 3 bases and 0 bases, with 8 bases remaining between them. The CDR3 length is 14 residues.

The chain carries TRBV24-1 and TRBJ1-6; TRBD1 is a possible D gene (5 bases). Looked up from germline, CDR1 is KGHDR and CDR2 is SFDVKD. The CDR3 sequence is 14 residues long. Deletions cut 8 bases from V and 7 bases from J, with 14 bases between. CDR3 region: CATKGEGKNSPLHF. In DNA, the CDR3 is TGTGCCACCAAAGGCGAGGGGAAGAATTCACCCCTCCACTTT.

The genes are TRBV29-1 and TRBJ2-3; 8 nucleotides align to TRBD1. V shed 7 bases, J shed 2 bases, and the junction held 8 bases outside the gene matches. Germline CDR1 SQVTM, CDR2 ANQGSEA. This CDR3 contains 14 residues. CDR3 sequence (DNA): TGCAGCGCTCGCAGGGGGCTGTACACAGATACGCAGTATTTT. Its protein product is CSARRGLYTDTQYF.

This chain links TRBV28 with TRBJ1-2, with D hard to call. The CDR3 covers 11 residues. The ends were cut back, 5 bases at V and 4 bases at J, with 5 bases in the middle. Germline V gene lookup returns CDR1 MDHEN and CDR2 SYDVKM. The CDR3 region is CASSRVYGYTF. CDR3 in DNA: TGTGCCAGCAGTCGAGTCTATGGCTACACCTTC.

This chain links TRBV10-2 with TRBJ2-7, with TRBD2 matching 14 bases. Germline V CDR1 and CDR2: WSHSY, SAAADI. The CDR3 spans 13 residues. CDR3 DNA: TGCGCCAGCAGGGGACTAGCGGGGGTCCCGCTCTTGGTC. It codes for CASRGLAGVPLLV.

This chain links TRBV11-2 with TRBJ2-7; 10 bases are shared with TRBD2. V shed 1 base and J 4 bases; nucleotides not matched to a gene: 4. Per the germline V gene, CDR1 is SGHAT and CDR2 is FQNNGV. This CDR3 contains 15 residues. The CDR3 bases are TGTGCCAGCAGCTTAGGGGGGACTAGCGTTTACGAGCAGTACTTC. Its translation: CASSLGGTSVYEQYF. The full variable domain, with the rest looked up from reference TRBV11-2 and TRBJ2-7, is EAGVAQSPRYKIIEKRQSVAFWCNPISGHATLYWYQQILGQGPKLLIQFQNNGVVDDSQLPKDRFSAERLKGVDSTLKIQPAKLEDSAVYLCASSLGGTSVYEQYFGPGTRLTVT.

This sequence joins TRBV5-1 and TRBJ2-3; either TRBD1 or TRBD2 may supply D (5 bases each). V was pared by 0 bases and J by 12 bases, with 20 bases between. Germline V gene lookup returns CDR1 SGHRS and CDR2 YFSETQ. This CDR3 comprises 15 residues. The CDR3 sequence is CASSLGGNTRGVQYF. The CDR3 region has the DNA TGCGCCAGCAGCTTGGGTGGGAATACGAGGGGAGTTCAGTATTTT.

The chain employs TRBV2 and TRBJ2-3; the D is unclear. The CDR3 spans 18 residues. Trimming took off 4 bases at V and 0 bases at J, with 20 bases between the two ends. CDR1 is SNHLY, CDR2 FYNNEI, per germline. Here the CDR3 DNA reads TGTGCCAGCAGTGTGGAAGTGGACCCACTCTGGAGCACAGATACGCAGTATTTT. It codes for CASSVEVDPLWSTDTQYF.